This TCR beta chain comes out of a study of early T cells in non-severe SARS-CoV-2 infection. Study overall: Sequencing of bulk RNA from unsorted whole blood was done, without chain pairing.

Attached unique molecular identifiers marked individual cDNA molecules. TCRdb processed the 5' RACE reads anew with MiXCR; each CDR3 protein has one entry. The sample carries around 40,000 distinct CDR3 sequences, roughly 6.8% recorded once. Sample: whole blood, taken at baseline. The receptor comes from an adult who was a healthcare worker with PCR-confirmed SARS-CoV-2 infection or an uninfected control (not recorded which).

CDR3 DNA: TGCAGTGCTCCACGACCGCTAGCGGGGGCCTACGAGCAGTACTTC. It codes for CSAPRPLAGAYEQYF. This sequence joins TRBV20-1 and TRBJ2-7; TRBD2 matches at 10 bases. CDR1 DFQATT and CDR2 SNEGSKA come from the germline V gene (reference sequence). V lost 5 bases to trimming and J lost 2 bases; unmatched junction nucleotides: 9. CDR3 length equals 15 residues.